A single T cell receptor beta chain is shown here with its context. What it binds is unknown. This entry belongs to a study of chemoradiotherapy in HPV16-positive cancers. The protocol was immunoSEQ multiplex PCR, while the TCRdb copy is restricted to in-frame clones and leaves out a portion. This table has 5,000 or so clones, roughly four fifths appearing once. Study conclusions and caveats: The functional HPV-specific definition rests on just a couple of HPV16-positive patients. During treatment, candidate HPV-specific clones and E7-related motifs expanded in tumor.

The clonotype was recovered from a human donor with HPV-associated anogenital cancer. This specimen was collected from a patient who underwent chemoradiotherapy.

CDR3 in DNA: TGCGCCAGCAGCTTGGGAGGGGGGAACACTGAAGCTTTCTTT. It specifies CASSLGGGNTEAFF. The chain is built from TRBV5-1 and TRBJ1-1; weak D call: TRBD1 (6 bases). With 0 bases removed from V and 1 base from J, the gap between germline ends came to 7 bases. The CDR3 loop spans 14 amino acids. Per germline, CDR1 SGHRS and CDR2 YFSETQ.